Described below is a single T cell receptor beta chain sequence and its context. The antigen is undetermined. The source of the sample is a study of T-cell reconstitution after alpha-beta-depleted transplantation in children. Study results and limitations: T-cell counts and diversity were attributed mostly to newly produced T cells one year after transplant. Several hundred rapidly expanded clones from non-depleted graft cells reportedly supplied alpha-beta T cells about two months post-transplant. High day-60 TCRbeta diversity in some patients came from surviving recipient T cells and thymic progenitors.

During its preparation, the TCRbeta library received unique molecular identifiers. TCRdb fed the PCR reads into MiXCR, producing one record per CDR3 protein. The sample consists of around 9,000 distinct CDR3 sequences, roughly 15% of them appearing once. This CDR3 has 16 amino acids. Germline V CDR1 and CDR2: SNHLY, FYNNEI. Trimming took 5 bases from V and 4 from J; bases not matched to a gene: 9. The material was PBMCs, mostly from graft donor cells, obtained 60 days after TCRalphabeta/CD19-depleted stem cell transplant. This chain uses TRBV2 with TRBJ1-2; 11 bases align to TRBD1. The TCR comes from a girl less than two years old who had a stem cell transplant for combined immunodeficiency, so the T cells may come from the graft donor. CDR3 protein: CASSFLGQGASYGYTF. CDR3 sequence (DNA): TGTGCCAGCAGTTTCCTCGGACAGGGGGCAAGCTATGGCTACACCTTC.